This TCR beta chain was found in a study of blood T cell repertoires in COVID-19. Overall study: Acute and convalescent COVID-19 specimens originated in the United States, Italy and Spain. T cells, B-cell-depleted T cells, or PBMCs supplied cDNA or gDNA.

This clone was picked up many times. Germline V gives CDR1 KGHDR, CDR2 SFDVKD. The CDR3 has 16 residues. V lost 2 bases to trimming and J lost 2 bases; unmatched junction nucleotides: 5. Original data processing: Researchers report that nucleated cell counts were estimated from reference gene primer amplification. TCRdb's copy holds only in-frame clones and misses some; the assay was immunoSEQ multiplex PCR. V, J and clone size are those of that table, while D and trimming were read from the DNA. The table includes fewer than 75,000 clones, around 77% detected once. Sequenced material: peripheral blood. The clonotype was recovered from a man aged 55-75 years with acute or convalescent COVID-19. V usage is TRBV24-1 and J usage is TRBJ2-3; TRBD1 matches 8 bases. The CDR3 DNA reads as TGTGCCACCAGTGATTGGACAGGGCGGGACACAGATACGCAGTATTTT. Translating gives CATSDWTGRDTDTQYF.